This T cell receptor beta chain was profiled in a study of response to subunit inactivated influenza vaccine. General study points: Authors suggested that a seasonal influenza vaccination recruits few new T cells each time.

TCRdb called the RT-PCR reads again in MiXCR, with one record for every CDR3 protein. The repertoire holds about 520,000 distinct CDR3 sequences, with about 25% as singletons. V shed 8 bases and J shed 1 base, with 14 bases lying between them. Germline V CDR1 and CDR2: MNHNS, SASEGT. The CDR3 sequence is 14 residues long. Regarding this clonotype: Its specificity is unknown.

The sample in question was CD4+ T cells sorted from PBMCs, obtained more than 4 days after vaccination. This receptor was identified in a man aged 50-59 years who received an inactivated influenza vaccine. The J gene is TRBJ1-1, the V gene TRBV6-1; possibly TRBD1 for D (5 bases). CDR3 amino acids: CASAGADPNTEAFF. The CDR3, as DNA: TGTGCCAGCGCTGGGGCAGACCCGAACACTGAAGCTTTCTTT.